This T cell receptor (beta chain) comes out of a study of shared clonotypes between healthy human individuals. Regarding the study as a whole: Sampling included only blood; tissue repertoires likely differ. Generally, estimated richness proved larger in naive subsets than it did in memory subsets.

The assay was immunoSEQ multiplex PCR, and TCRdb's table has in-frame clones only and misses some. The table records roughly 1 million clones, 75% of them present only once. Into CD45RA+ naive and CD45RA-negative memory subsets, the CD4+ cells were split. Concerning this clone itself: Antigen unknown.

The sequence was collected from a man younger than 30 in good health. The sample taken for sequencing was memory CD4+ T cells sorted from blood. The subset here: CD45RA-negative fraction.

CDR3 bases: TGCGCCAGCAGTGAGCTAAGGGGTCAGGCAGTTACGCAGTATTTT. Its protein is CASSELRGQAVTQYF. The chain recombines TRBV10-1 with TRBJ2-3; D perhaps matches TRBD1 (5 bases). With 2 bases removed from V and 8 bases from J, the gap between germline ends came to 17 bases. There are 15 residues in the CDR3. The germline CDR1 and CDR2 sequences are WNHNN and SYGVQD (reference sequence).